This T cell receptor beta chain came from a study of T cell repertoires in cytomegalovirus infection. Study-wide context: Recently described HLA-C-restricted plus well-studied HLA-B-restricted CMV epitopes were used. Through public TCR beta signatures, both CMV infection and matching HLA type were indicated. Findings and limits, study-wide: Clonotype analysis showed dominance of the ex vivo response by HLA-C-restricted CMV-specific TCR beta clonotypes. Using cumulative public TCR beta family frequency, the authors identified those who carried CMV together with the relevant HLA.

V trimming: 1 base; J trimming: 5 bases; junction bases outside the gene matches: 2. Germline V gene lookup returns CDR1 WSHSY and CDR2 SAAADI. The CDR3 has 14 amino acids. Details on this clonotype: As yet, its antigen is unknown.

In TCRdb, the reads were re-called with MiXCR into one record per CDR3 protein. The sample consists of roughly 990,000 distinct CDR3 sequences, under 40% of them appearing once. The TCR sequence derives from a human donor in good health (CMV status not recorded). Some clones in this sample may be carry-over from other donors' samples. The rearrangement links TRBV10-2 to TRBJ2-1; 7 bases line up with TRBD2. Sequencing was performed on cultured CD8+ T cells from PBMCs, taken from culture after CMV antigen stimulation. The CDR3 loop reads CASSELGGNNEQFF. CDR3 nucleotide sequence: TGCGCCAGCAGTGAGTTGGGAGGGAACAATGAGCAGTTCTTC.